The present TCR beta chain was sequenced within a study of cytomegalovirus exposure and HLA in healthy donors. The overall study: About 180 million T cells yielded 100 million to 130 million unique TCR beta sequences, as an earlier analysis found. There were approximately 85 million unique TCRs (from HLA-typed donors) in an early data release.

CDR3 size: 15 residues. V dropped 5 bases and J dropped 0 bases, with 11 bases sitting between them. CDR1 is MDHEN and CDR2 is SYDVKM in the germline V gene. This clone was seen once. It was with 60 Vbeta and 13 Jbeta primers that the PCR ran. Sequencing was performed with immunoSEQ multiplex PCR; in TCRdb, only in-frame clones are kept and a portion is missing. This sample has 210,000 or so clones, with 70% to 85% found just once. The rearrangement uses TRBV28 and TRBJ1-5, with D unclear. The source of this sequence is a woman aged 35 to 49 in good health and CMV-seronegative. The specimen sequenced was PBMCs. CDR3 DNA: TGTGCCAGCAGTCCCCGCGGGCGTAGCAATCAGCCCCAGCATTTT. It translates to CASSPRGRSNQPQHF.